This T cell receptor beta chain is drawn from a study of neoadjuvant anti-PD-1 for oral cavity cancer. The repertoire was sequenced with immunoSEQ multiplex PCR; TCRdb's copy has only in-frame clones and lacks some. The sample contains about 13,000 clones, 65% to 75% of which appear only once. Specified time point: after neoadjuvant nivolumab, at surgical resection. V was trimmed by 0 bases and J by 4 bases, leaving 5 bases between them. The CDR3 covers 12 residues. Germline values: CDR1 GTSNPN, CDR2 SVGIG (reference sequence). Sequencing was performed on PBMCs, taken after nivolumab (anti-PD-1) treatment. The rearrangement uses TRBV30 and TRBJ2-3; D is undetermined. The clonotype was recovered from a person aged 35-80 years with oral cavity squamous cell carcinoma. CDR3 protein: CAWSVSPDTQYF. DNA for the CDR3: TGTGCCTGGAGTGTATCCCCAGATACGCAGTATTTT.